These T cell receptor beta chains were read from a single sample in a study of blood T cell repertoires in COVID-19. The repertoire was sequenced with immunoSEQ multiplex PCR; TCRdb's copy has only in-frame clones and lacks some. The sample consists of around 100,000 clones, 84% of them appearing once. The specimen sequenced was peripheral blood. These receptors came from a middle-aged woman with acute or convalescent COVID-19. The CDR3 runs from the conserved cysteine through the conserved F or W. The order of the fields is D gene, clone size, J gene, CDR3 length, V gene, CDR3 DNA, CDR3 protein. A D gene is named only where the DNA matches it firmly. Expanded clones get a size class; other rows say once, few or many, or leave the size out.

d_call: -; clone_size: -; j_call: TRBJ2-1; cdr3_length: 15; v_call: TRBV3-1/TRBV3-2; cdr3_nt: TGTGCCAGCAGCCAAGGGGTATATGGCGGGGGCGAGCAGTTCTTC; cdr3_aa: CASSQGVYGGGEQFF
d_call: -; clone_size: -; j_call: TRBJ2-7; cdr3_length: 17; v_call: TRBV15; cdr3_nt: TGTGCCACCAGCAGAGCTTTTTATGCAGGGAGGACCTACGAGCAGTACTTC; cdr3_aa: CATSRAFYAGRTYEQYF
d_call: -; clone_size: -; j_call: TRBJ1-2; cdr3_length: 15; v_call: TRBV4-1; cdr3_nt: TGCGCCAGCAGCCAATCGTACAGGGAGATATATGGCTACACCTTC; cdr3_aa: CASSQSYREIYGYTF
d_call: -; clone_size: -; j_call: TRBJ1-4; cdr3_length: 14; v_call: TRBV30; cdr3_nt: TGTGCCTGGAGTAATACGGCAACTAATGAAAAACTGTTTTTT; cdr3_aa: CAWSNTATNEKLFF
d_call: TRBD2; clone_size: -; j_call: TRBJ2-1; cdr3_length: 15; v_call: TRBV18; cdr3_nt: TGTGCCAGCTCACCACGGCTAGCGGGGGCCAATGAGCAGTTCTTC; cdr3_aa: CASSPRLAGANEQFF
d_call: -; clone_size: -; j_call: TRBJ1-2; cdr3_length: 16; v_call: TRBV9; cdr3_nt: TGTGCCAGCAGCGTAGATCAGACAGGCAGGTTATTAAGCTACACCTTC; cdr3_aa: CASSVDQTGRLLSYTF
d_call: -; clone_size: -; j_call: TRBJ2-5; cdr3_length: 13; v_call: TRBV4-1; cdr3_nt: TGCGCCAGCAGCCAATCAGGGAAGGAGACCCAGTACTTC; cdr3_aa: CASSQSGKETQYF
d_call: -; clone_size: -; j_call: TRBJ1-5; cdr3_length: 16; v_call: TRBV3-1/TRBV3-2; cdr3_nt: TGTGCCAGCAGCCAGGGGAGTCCCCAACTCAATCAGCCCCAGCATTTT; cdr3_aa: CASSQGSPQLNQPQHF
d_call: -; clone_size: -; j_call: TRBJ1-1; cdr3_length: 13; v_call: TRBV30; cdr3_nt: TGTGCCTGGAGTGTACGAGGTGGCGCCGAAGCTTTCTTT; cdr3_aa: CAWSVRGGAEAFF
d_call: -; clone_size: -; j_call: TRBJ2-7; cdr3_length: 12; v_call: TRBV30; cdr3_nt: TGTGCCTGGAGGGCCCTTACCTACGAGCAGTACTTC; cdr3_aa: CAWRALTYEQYF
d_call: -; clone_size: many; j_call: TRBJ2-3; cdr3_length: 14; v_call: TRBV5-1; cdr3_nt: TGCGCCAGCAGCTTGGGTCCTCAGGCAGATACGCAGTATTTT; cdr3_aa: CASSLGPQADTQYF
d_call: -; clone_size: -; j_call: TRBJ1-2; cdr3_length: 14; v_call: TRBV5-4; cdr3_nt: TGTGCCAGCAGCTTAAGTGGGCAGGGATATGGCTACACCTTC; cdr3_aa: CASSLSGQGYGYTF
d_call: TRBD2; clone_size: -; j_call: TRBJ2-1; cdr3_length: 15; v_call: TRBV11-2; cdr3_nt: TGTGCCAGCAGCTCGCGCCCCAGCGGGGAGCATGAGCAGTTCTTC; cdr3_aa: CASSSRPSGEHEQFF
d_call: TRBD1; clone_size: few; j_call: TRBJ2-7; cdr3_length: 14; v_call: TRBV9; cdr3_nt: TGTGCCAGCAGCGTCGGACAGGGGACCTACGAGCAGTACTTC; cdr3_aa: CASSVGQGTYEQYF
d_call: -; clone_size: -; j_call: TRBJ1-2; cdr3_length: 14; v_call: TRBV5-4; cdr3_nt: TGTGCCAGCAGCTTGTGGTCCGCGGGCTATGGCTACACCTTC; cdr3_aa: CASSLWSAGYGYTF
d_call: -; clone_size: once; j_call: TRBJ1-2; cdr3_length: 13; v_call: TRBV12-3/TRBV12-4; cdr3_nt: TGTGCCAGCAGTCCACGCAGTAACTATGGCTACACCTTC; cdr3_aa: CASSPRSNYGYTF
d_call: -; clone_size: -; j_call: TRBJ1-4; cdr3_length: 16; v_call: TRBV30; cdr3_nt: TGTGCCTGGAGTGGGGGCGCAGGATCAACTAATGAAAAACTGTTTTTT; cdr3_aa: CAWSGGAGSTNEKLFF
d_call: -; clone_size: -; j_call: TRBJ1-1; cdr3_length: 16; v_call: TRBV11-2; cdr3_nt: TGTGCCAGCAGCTTAAAATCTTCCGGATCGGGCACTGAAGCTTTCTTT; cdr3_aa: CASSLKSSGSGTEAFF
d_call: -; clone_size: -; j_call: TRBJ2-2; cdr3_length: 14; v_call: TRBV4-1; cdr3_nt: TGCGCCAGCAGCCAAGGACAGGCCCCCGGGGAGCTGTTTTTT; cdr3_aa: CASSQGQAPGELFF
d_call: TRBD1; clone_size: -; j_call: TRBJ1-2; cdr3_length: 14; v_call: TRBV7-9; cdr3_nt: TGTGCCAGCAGCCGCGGGCAGGGGGCTTATGGCTACACCTTC; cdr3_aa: CASSRGQGAYGYTF